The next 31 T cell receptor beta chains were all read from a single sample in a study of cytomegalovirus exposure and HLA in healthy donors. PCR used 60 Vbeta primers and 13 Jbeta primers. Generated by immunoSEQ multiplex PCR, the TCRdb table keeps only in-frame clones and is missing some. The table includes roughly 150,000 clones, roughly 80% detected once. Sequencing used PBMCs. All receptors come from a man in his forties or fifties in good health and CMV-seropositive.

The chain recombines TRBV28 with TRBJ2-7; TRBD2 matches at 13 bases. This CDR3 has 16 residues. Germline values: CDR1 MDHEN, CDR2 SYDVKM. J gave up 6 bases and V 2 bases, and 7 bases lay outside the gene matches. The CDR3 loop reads CASSLSGTSGISEQYF. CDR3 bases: TGTGCCAGCAGTTTAAGTGGGACTAGCGGGATCTCCGAGCAGTACTTC.

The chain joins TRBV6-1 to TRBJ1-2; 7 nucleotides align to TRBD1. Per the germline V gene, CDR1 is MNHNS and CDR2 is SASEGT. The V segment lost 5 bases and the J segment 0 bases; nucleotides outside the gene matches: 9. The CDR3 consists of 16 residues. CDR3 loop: CASSKGQAVANYGYTF. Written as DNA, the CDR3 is TGTGCCAGCAGTAAAGGACAGGCCGTCGCTAACTATGGCTACACCTTC.

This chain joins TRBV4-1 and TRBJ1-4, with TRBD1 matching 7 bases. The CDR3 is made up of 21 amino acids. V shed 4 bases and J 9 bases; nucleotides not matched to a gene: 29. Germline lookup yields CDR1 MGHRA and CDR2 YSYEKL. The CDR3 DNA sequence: TGCGCCAGCAGCCTGAGGGACAGACAGTACGAAAGAGGGTTGCGAACTAAAAAACTGTTTTTT. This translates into CASSLRDRQYERGLRTKKLFF.

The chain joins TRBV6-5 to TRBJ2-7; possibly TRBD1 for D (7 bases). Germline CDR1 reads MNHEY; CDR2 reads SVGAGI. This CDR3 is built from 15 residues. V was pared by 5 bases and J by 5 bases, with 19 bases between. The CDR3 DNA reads TGTGCCAGCAGTCTCCGGCGGGACAGTATTAACGAGCAGTACTTC. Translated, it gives CASSLRRDSINEQYF.

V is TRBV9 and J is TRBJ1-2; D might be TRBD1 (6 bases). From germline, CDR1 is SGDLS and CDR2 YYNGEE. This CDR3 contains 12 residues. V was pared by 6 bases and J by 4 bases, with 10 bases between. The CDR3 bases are TGTGCCAGCAACCAGGGGAGCTATGGCTACACCTTC. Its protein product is CASNQGSYGYTF.

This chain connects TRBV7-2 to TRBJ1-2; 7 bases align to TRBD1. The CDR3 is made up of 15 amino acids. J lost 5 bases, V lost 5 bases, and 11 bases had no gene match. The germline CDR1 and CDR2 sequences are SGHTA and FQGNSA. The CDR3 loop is CASSRGGGGLYGYTF. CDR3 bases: TGTGCCAGCAGCCGCGGCGGAGGGGGCTTGTATGGCTACACCTTC.

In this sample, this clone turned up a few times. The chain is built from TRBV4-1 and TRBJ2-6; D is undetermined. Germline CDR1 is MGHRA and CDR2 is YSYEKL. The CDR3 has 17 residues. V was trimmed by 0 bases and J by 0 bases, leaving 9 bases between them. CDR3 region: CASSQDNLYSGANVLTF. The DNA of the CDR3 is TGCGCCAGCAGCCAAGATAATCTGTACTCTGGGGCCAACGTCCTGACTTTC.

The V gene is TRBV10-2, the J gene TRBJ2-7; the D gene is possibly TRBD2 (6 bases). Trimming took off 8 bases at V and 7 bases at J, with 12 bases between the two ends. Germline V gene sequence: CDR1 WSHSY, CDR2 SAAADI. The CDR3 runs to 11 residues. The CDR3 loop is CASGLAGEQYF. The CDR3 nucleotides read TGCGCCAGCGGGTTGGCGGGAGAGCAGTACTTC.

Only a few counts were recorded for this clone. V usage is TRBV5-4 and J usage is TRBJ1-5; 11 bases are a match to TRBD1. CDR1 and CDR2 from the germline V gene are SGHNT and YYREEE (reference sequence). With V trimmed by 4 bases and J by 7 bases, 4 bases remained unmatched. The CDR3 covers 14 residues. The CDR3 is CASSQGQGDQPQHF. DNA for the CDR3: TGTGCCAGCAGCCAGGGACAGGGGGACCAGCCCCAGCATTTT.

This CDR3 reads CASSDPRGGSNYEQYF. CDR3 nucleotides: TGTGCCAGCAGCGACCCACGCGGGGGGTCCAATTACGAGCAGTACTTC. V usage is TRBV28 and J usage is TRBJ2-7; the match to TRBD2 covers 8 bases. Germline lookup yields CDR1 MDHEN and CDR2 SYDVKM. The CDR3 runs 16 residues. V shed 6 bases, J shed 4 bases, and the junction held 14 bases outside the gene matches.

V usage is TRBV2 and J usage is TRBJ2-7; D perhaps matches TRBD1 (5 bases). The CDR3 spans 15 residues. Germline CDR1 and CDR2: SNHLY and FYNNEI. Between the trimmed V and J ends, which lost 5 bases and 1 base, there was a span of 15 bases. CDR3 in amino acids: CASSLDSGGSYEQYF. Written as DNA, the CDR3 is TGTGCCAGCAGTTTAGACAGTGGTGGATCCTACGAGCAGTACTTC. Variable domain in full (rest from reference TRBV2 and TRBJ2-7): EPEVTQTPSHQVTQMGQEVILRCVPISNHLYFYWYRQILGQKVEFLVSFYNNEISEKSEIFDDQFSVERPDGSNFTLKIRSTKLEDSAMYFCASSLDSGGSYEQYFGPGTRLTVT.

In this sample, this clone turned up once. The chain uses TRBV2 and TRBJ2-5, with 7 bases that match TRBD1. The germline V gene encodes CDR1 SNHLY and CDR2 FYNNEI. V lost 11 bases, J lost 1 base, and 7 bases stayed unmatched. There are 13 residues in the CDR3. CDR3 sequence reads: CAATGTVQETQYF. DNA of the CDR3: TGTGCCGCAACCGGGACAGTCCAAGAGACCCAGTACTTC.

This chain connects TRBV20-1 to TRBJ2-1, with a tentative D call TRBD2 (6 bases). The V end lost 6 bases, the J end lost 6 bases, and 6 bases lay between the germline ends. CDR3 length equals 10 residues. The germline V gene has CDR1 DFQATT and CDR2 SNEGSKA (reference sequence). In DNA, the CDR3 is TGCAGTGCCGGGGGCAATGAGCAGTTCTTC. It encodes CSAGGNEQFF.

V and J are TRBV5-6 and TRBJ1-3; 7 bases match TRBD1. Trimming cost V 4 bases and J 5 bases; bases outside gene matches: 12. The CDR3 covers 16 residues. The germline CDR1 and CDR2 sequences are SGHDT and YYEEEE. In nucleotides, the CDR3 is TGTGCCAGCAGCCCACAGACCGGGACAGTGAGAAACACCATATATTTT. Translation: CASSPQTGTVRNTIYF.

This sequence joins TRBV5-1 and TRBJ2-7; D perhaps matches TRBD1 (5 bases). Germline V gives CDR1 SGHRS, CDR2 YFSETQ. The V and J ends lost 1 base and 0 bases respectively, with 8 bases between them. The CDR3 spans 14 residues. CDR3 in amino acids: CASSLTGVSYEQYF. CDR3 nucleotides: TGCGCCAGCAGCTTGACAGGAGTCTCCTACGAGCAGTACTTC.

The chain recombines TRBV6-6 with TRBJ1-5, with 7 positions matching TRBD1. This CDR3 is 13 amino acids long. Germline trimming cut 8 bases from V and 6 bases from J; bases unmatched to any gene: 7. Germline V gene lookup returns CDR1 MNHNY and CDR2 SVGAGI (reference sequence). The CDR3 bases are TGTGCCAGCGGGGGACAGAAGAGTCAGCCCCAGCATTTT. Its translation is CASGGQKSQPQHF.

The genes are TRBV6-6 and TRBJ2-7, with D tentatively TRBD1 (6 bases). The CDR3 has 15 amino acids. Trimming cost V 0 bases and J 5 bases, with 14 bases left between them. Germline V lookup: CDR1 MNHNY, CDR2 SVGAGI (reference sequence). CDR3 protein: CASSYSRTESNEQYF. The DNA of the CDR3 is TGTGCCAGCAGTTACTCTCGGACAGAGTCTAACGAGCAGTACTTC.

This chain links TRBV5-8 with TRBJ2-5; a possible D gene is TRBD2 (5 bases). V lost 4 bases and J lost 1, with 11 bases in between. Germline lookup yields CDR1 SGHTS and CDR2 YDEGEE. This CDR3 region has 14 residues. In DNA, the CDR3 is TGTGCCAGCAGCAATCCGGGATTCCAAGAGACCCAGTACTTC. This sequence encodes CASSNPGFQETQYF.

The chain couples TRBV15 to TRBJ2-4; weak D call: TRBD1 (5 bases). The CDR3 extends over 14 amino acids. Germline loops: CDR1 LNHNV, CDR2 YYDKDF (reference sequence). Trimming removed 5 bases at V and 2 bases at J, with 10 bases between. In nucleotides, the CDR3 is TGTGCCACCAGCCCGACAGAGACCAAAAACATTCAGTACTTC. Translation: CATSPTETKNIQYF.

The CDR3 coding sequence is TGCGCCAGCAGCAGAGGACAGGGCGCTAACTATGGCTACACCTTC. The encoded protein is CASSRGQGANYGYTF. The chain recombines TRBV5-1 with TRBJ1-2; TRBD1 aligns across 8 bases. The CDR3 consists of 15 residues. The germline V gene has CDR1 SGHRS and CDR2 YFSETQ. V shed 4 bases and J 0 bases; nucleotides not matched to a gene: 5.

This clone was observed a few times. The DNA for the CDR3 is TGTGCCACCAGCAATCCTAGCGCCCCTTTGAAGCAGTATTTT. Translating it yields CATSNPSAPLKQYF. V gene TRBV15 combines with J gene TRBJ2-3; D is perhaps TRBD2 (6 bases). With 4 bases removed from V and 11 bases from J, the gap between germline ends came to 19 bases. CDR3 length: 14 residues. Germline V gene data show CDR1 as LNHNV and CDR2 as YYDKDF (reference sequence).

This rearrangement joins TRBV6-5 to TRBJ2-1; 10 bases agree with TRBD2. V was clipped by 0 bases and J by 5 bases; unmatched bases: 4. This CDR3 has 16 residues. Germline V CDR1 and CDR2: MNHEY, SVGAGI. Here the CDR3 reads CASSYSPSGGNNEQFF. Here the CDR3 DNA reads TGTGCCAGCAGTTACTCCCCTAGCGGGGGAAACAATGAGCAGTTCTTC.

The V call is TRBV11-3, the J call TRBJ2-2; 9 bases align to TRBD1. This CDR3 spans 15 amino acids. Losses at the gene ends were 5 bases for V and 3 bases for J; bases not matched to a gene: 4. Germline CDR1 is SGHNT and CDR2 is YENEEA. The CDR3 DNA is TGTGCCAGCAGCCAGGGACAGGGTTACACCGGGGAGCTGTTTTTT. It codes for CASSQGQGYTGELFF.

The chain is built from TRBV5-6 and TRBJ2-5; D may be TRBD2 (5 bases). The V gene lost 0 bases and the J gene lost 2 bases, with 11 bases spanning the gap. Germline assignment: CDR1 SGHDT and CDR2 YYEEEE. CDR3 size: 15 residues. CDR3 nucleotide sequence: TGTGCCAGCAGCTTGGGCCTAGCCCTACAAGAGACCCAGTACTTC. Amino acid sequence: CASSLGLALQETQYF.

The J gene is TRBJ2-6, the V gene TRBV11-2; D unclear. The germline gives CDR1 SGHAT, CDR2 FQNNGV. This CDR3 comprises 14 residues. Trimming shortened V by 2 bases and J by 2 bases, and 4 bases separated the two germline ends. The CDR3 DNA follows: TGTGCCAGCAGCTTAACAGCTGGGGCCAACGTCCTGACTTTC. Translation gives CASSLTAGANVLTF.

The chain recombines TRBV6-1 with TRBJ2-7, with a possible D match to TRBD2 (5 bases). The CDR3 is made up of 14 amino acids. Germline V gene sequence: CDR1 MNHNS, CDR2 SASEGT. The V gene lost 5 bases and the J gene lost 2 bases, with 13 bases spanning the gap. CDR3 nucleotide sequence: TGTGCCAGCAGTTCCCTTTGGGAGACCTACGAGCAGTACTTC. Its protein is CASSSLWETYEQYF.

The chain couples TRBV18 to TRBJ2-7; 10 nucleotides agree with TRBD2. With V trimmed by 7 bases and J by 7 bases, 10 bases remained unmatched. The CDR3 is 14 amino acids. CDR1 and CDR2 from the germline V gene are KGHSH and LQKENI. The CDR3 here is CASYNPLAGAEQYF. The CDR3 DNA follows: TGTGCCAGCTATAATCCCCTAGCGGGAGCGGAGCAGTACTTC.

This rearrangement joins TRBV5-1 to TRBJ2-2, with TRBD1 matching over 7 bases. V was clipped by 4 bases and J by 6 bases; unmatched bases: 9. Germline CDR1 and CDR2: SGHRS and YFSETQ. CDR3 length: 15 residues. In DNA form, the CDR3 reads TGCGCCAGCAGCCCGAGAGGACAGGCTGCCGGGGAGCTGTTTTTT. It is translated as CASSPRGQAAGELFF. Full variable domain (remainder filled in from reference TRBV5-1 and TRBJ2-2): KAGVTQTPRYLIKTRGQQVTLSCSPISGHRSVSWYQQTPGQGLQFLFEYFSETQRNKGNFPGRFSGRQFSNSRSEMNVSTLELGDSALYLCASSPRGQAAGELFFGEGSRLTVL.

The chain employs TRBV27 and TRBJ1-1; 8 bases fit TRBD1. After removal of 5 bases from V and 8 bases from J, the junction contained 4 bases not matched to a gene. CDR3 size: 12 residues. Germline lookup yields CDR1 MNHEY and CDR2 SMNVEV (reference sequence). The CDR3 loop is CASSTRTGEAFF. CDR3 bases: TGTGCCAGCAGTACCCGGACAGGGGAAGCTTTCTTT.

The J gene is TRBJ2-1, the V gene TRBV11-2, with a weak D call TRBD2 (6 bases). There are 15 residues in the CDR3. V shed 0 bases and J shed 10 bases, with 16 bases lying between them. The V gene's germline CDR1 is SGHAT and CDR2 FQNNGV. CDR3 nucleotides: TGTGCCAGCAGCTTAGACGGTTGGAGGGGAGCCGAGCAGTTCTTC. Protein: CASSLDGWRGAEQFF.

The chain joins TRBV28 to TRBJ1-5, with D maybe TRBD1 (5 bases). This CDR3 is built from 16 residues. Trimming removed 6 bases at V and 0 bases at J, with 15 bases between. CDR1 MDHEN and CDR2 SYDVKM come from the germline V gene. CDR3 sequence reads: CASSPVYGASNQPQHF. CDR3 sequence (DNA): TGTGCCAGCAGCCCCGTATATGGGGCTAGCAATCAGCCCCAGCATTTT.